This T cell receptor (beta chain) is from a study of long-term antiretroviral therapy in people with HIV. Findings and caveats of the study: Diversity rose after ART but stayed below transplant donor controls. There were no data on ART adherence, viral resistance or therapy changes, a gap that limits inferences about post-ART repertoire changes. From the mid-2000s to the late 2010s, blood was obtained, possibly while participants received older ART regimens.

About this clone itself: Its antigen is not identified.

Germline V gene sequence: CDR1 LNHDA, CDR2 SQIVND (reference sequence). The V end was cut by 6 bases, the J end by 0 bases, with 18 bases between. The CDR3 has 17 residues. The assay used was immunoSEQ (version v3.0), run at survey level. Data came from immunoSEQ multiplex PCR; TCRdb stores just in-frame clones and leaves some out. In the table there are 20,000 to 25,000 clones, roughly 80% of which are singletons. The sample in question was unsorted PBMCs, obtained 0.2 years after starting antiretroviral therapy. This clonotype was obtained from a young woman with HIV. This chain connects TRBV19 to TRBJ1-3, with TRBD1 as a possible D gene (5 bases). The CDR3 here is CASSNRGGRYSGNTIYF. DNA of the CDR3: TGTGCCAGTAGCAATAGGGGTGGGCGGTACTCTGGAAACACCATATATTTT. The entire variable domain, with the rest obtained from reference TRBV19 and TRBJ1-3, is as follows: DGGITQSPKYLFRKEGQNVTLSCEQNLNHDAMYWYRQDPGQGLRLIYYSQIVNDFQKGDIAEGYSVSREKKESFPLTVTSAQKNPTAFYLCASSNRGGRYSGNTIYFGEGSWLTVV.